The 27 T cell receptor beta chains below all came from one sample that was sequenced in a study of OX40 agonist ivuxolimab in advanced cancers. The method was the immunoSEQ multiplex PCR assay. TCRdb mirrors the immuneACCESS table, restricted to in-frame sequences. Some clones are absent from its copies; in checked studies, under half trace to an unresolved V gene, and the reason for the others is unknown. The sample profile shows under 45,000 clones; around four fifths of them were found once. The ten largest clones add up to under 40% of the sample. Material: CD4+ or CD8+ T cells sorted from blood, obtained in a trial of the OX40 agonist ivuxolimab. The origin of the receptors is an adult with an advanced solid tumor such as melanoma, head and neck, liver or kidney cancer.

The J gene is TRBJ1-5, the V gene TRBV11-2, with no clear D. This CDR3 is 13 amino acids long. Trimming took off 0 bases at V and 4 bases at J, with 4 bases between the two ends. CDR1 and CDR2 from the germline V gene are SGHAT and FQNNGV. The CDR3 DNA reads as TGTGCCAGCAGCTTAGACAGGAATCAGCCCCAGCATTTT. It yields the protein CASSLDRNQPQHF.

Written as DNA, the CDR3 is TGTGCCAGCAGCGTAGCTGGAGGGGGCGCTCGGTCTGATACGCAGTATTTT. This translates into CASSVAGGGARSDTQYF. The V gene is TRBV9, the J gene TRBJ2-3, with a weak D call TRBD1 (7 bases). The germline V gene has CDR1 SGDLS and CDR2 YYNGEE. The CDR3 extends over 17 amino acids. Deletions cut 0 bases from V and 6 bases from J, with 20 bases between.

This chain uses TRBV29-1 with TRBJ1-5, with 7 bases identical to TRBD1. V trimming: 7 bases; J trimming: 8 bases; junction bases outside the gene matches: 11. Germline V gives CDR1 SQVTM, CDR2 ANQGSEA. CDR3 length: 13 residues. The CDR3 protein is CSAATGFKEPQHF. For the CDR3, the DNA is TGCAGCGCCGCGACAGGGTTTAAGGAGCCCCAGCATTTT.

The rearrangement links TRBV5-1 to TRBJ1-5; tentatively, D is TRBD1 (6 bases). The germline V and J ends were trimmed by 1 base and 2 bases, with 16 bases remaining between them. CDR3 length: 17 amino acids. CDR1 and CDR2 (germline): SGHRS, YFSETQ. The chain's CDR3 is CASSLNPGGEGNQPQHF. CDR3 DNA: TGCGCCAGCAGCTTGAACCCGGGGGGCGAGGGCAATCAGCCCCAGCATTTT.

The chain carries TRBV6-5 and TRBJ1-5; the match to TRBD1 covers 10 bases. The CDR3 spans 15 residues. The V segment lost 6 bases and the J segment 4 bases; nucleotides outside the gene matches: 6. Looked up from germline, CDR1 is MNHEY and CDR2 is SVGAGI. CDR3 protein: CASRSGTGENQPQHF. The CDR3 DNA follows: TGTGCCAGCAGATCCGGGACAGGGGAGAATCAGCCCCAGCATTTT.

V and J are TRBV7-8 and TRBJ1-3; D unclear. The germline gives CDR1 SGHVS, CDR2 FQNEAQ. The CDR3 contains 15 residues. Trimming took off 4 bases at V and 4 bases at J, with 14 bases between the two ends. The CDR3: CASSSRRFEGNTIYF. The CDR3 bases are TGTGCCAGCAGCTCCCGACGGTTCGAAGGAAACACCATATATTTT.

The chain has TRBV6-5 and TRBJ2-1; D unresolved. Germline assignment: CDR1 MNHEY and CDR2 SVGAGI. This CDR3 is 12 amino acids long. The V gene lost 6 bases and the J gene lost 4 bases, with 7 bases spanning the gap. The CDR3 DNA reads as TGTGCCAGCAGCCCCCGGTACAATGAGCAGTTCTTC. It encodes CASSPRYNEQFF.

The chain recombines TRBV20-1 with TRBJ2-1; the D is unclear. The CDR3 runs to 10 residues. The germline V and J ends were trimmed by 3 bases and 10 bases, with 7 bases remaining between them. Germline CDR1 DFQATT, CDR2 SNEGSKA (reference sequence). The CDR3 bases are TGCAGTGCTAGTATGCAAGAGCAGTTCTTC. It is translated as CSASMQEQFF.

The V call is TRBV18, the J call TRBJ2-2; possibly TRBD2 for D (6 bases). The V end lost 0 bases, the J end lost 5 bases, and 13 bases lay between the germline ends. Per the germline V gene, CDR1 is KGHSH and CDR2 is LQKENI. The CDR3 sequence is 16 residues long. The CDR3 reads CASSPPNRGGTGELFF. The CDR3 DNA is TGTGCCAGCTCACCACCCAATAGGGGAGGAACCGGGGAGCTGTTTTTT.

V usage is TRBV18 and J usage is TRBJ2-1; 9 bases map to TRBD1. CDR3 size: 13 residues. CDR1 is KGHSH and CDR2 is LQKENI in the germline V gene. Trimming at V came to 6 bases and at J to 7 bases, leaving 4 bases not matched to a gene. CDR3 amino acids: CASSSQGANEQFF. The CDR3 bases are TGTGCCAGCTCTTCACAGGGGGCTAATGAGCAGTTCTTC. The full variable domain, completed using reference TRBV18 and TRBJ2-1, is NAGVMQNPRHLVRRRGQEARLRCSPMKGHSHVYWYRQLPEEGLKFMVYLQKENIIDESGMPKERFSAEFPKEGPSILRIQQVVRGDSAAYFCASSSQGANEQFFGPGTRLTVL.

CDR3 in amino acids: CAIRRQGARYEQYF. DNA of the CDR3: TGTGCCATCAGAAGACAGGGGGCTCGGTACGAGCAGTACTTC. The V call is TRBV10-3, the J call TRBJ2-7, with 10 bases lining up with TRBD1. Germline V lookup: CDR1 ENHRY, CDR2 SYGVKD. The CDR3 is made up of 14 amino acids. V was clipped by 6 bases and J by 4 bases; unmatched bases: 6.

A note on this clone: In the same sample, other DNA sequences code for this CDR3. This rearrangement joins TRBV4-1 to TRBJ2-3, with a possible D match to TRBD2 (6 bases). This CDR3 has 15 amino acids. Germline assignment: CDR1 MGHRA and CDR2 YSYEKL. V was cut by 1 base and J by 2 bases, with 10 bases left in between. In nucleotides, the CDR3 is TGCGCCAGCAGCCAAGCGGTAGCGGCCACAGATACGCAGTATTTT. It codes for CASSQAVAATDTQYF.

V usage is TRBV6-6 and J usage is TRBJ1-3; TRBD1 is a possible D gene (5 bases). Trimming took 6 bases from V and 0 from J, leaving 15 bases between them. The length of the CDR3 is 16 residues. CDR1 and CDR2 from the germline V gene are MNHNY and SVGAGI (reference sequence). The CDR3 here is CASSAWDGFSGNTIYF. The CDR3 region has the DNA TGTGCCAGCAGCGCGTGGGACGGCTTCTCTGGAAACACCATATATTTT.

This clone was seen a few times. The genes are TRBV19 and TRBJ1-1; D is perhaps TRBD1 (6 bases). Germline values: CDR1 LNHDA, CDR2 SQIVND (reference sequence). Deletions cut 3 bases from V and 1 base from J, with 9 bases between. There are 14 residues in the CDR3. The CDR3 loop is CASSMIQGNTEAFF. The CDR3 DNA reads as TGTGCCAGTAGTATGATACAGGGGAACACTGAAGCTTTCTTT.

As DNA, the CDR3 is TGTGCTACATCCTGGGGGGGGGAGACCCAGTACTTC. Protein sequence: CATSWGGETQYF. The chain couples TRBV5-4 to TRBJ2-5; 7 bases line up with TRBD2. Germline lookup yields CDR1 SGHNT and CDR2 YYREEE (reference sequence). This CDR3 is 12 amino acids long. The full variable domain, rest sourced from reference TRBV5-4 and TRBJ2-5, is ETGVTQSPTHLIKTRGQQVTLRCSSQSGHNTVSWYQQALGQGPQFIFQYYREEENGRGNFPPRFSGLQFPNYSSELNVNALELDDSALYLCATSWGGETQYFGPGTRLLVL.

This clone has only one observation. This chain connects TRBV7-9 to TRBJ2-3, with 7 bases aligning to TRBD2. Germline CDR1 is SEHNR and CDR2 is FQNEAQ (reference sequence). The CDR3 extends over 15 amino acids. Trimming cost V 2 bases and J 1 base; bases outside gene matches: 3. The CDR3, as DNA: TGTGCCAGCAGCTTAACTAGCGCCCGCACAGATACGCAGTATTTT. Translated: CASSLTSARTDTQYF.

The gene calls are TRBV11-3 and TRBJ2-7, with unresolved D. CDR1 is SGHNT and CDR2 is YENEEA in the germline V gene. V was trimmed by 6 bases and J by 2 bases, leaving 11 bases between them. This CDR3 comprises 13 residues. DNA for the CDR3: TGTGCCAGCAGGACGGAAGGTCCCTACGAGCAGTACTTC. This sequence encodes CASRTEGPYEQYF.

This chain uses TRBV21-1 with TRBJ2-7; the table gives TRBD2 as D, unverified against the DNA. TRBV21-1 is a pseudogene segment. The CDR3 spans 18 residues. Here the CDR3 reads CASSPRTSGGASSYEQYF. The DNA for the CDR3 is TGTGCCAGCAGCCCCCGGACTAGCGGGGGGGCCAGCTCCTACGAGCAGTACTTC.

The chain carries TRBV5-1 and TRBJ2-1; 9 nucleotides align to TRBD2. CDR3 size: 14 residues. Germline CDR1 and CDR2: SGHRS and YFSETQ. The V gene end was trimmed by 4 bases and the J gene end by 4 bases; junction bases not matched to a gene: 3. The CDR3: CASSGREGYNEQFF. In DNA form, the CDR3 reads TGCGCCAGCAGCGGGCGGGAGGGGTACAATGAGCAGTTCTTC.

A word on this clone: The junction departs from the called germline gene at one end, perhaps through a read error. CDR3 nucleotides: TGTGCTAGCAGCAATGGGGCGGACACCGGGGAGCTGTTTTTT. It is translated as CASSNGADTGELFF. The chain employs TRBV7-7 and TRBJ2-2; perhaps TRBD1 as D (5 bases). CDR3 length: 14 residues. Germline CDR1 SSHAT, CDR2 FNYEAQ (reference sequence).

Turning to this clone: This could be a read error, since a much larger clone is one nucleotide away. Other DNA sequences in this specimen translate into the identical CDR3. The gene calls are TRBV7-8 and TRBJ1-5, with D perhaps matching TRBD1 (5 bases). Germline lookup yields CDR1 SGHVS and CDR2 FQNEAQ. CDR3 length: 17 amino acids. The CDR3 sequence is CASSPLIGRQFQQPQHF. For the CDR3, the DNA is TGCGCCAGCAGCCCCTTGATCGGCCGACAGTTCCAACAGCCCCAGCATTTT.

The chain combines TRBV7-3 with TRBJ2-7; TRBD1 matches at 8 bases. Per the germline V gene, CDR1 is SGHTA and CDR2 is FQGTGA. V lost 5 bases and J lost 7; bases outside the gene matches: 7. The CDR3 loop spans 13 amino acids. The CDR3 spells CASSVSRGQEQYF. For the CDR3, the DNA is TGTGCCAGCAGCGTATCCAGGGGGCAGGAGCAGTACTTC.

This chain links TRBV7-9 with TRBJ2-5; TRBD1 agrees at 7 bases. The J segment lost 1 base and the V segment lost 3 bases, leaving 5 bases of the junction unmatched. This CDR3 region has 15 residues. Germline CDR1 SEHNR, CDR2 FQNEAQ (reference sequence). CDR3 amino acids: CASSFYRGLQETQYF. In DNA, the CDR3 is TGTGCCAGCAGCTTTTACAGGGGCCTCCAAGAGACCCAGTACTTC.

This clone was observed once. The V gene is TRBV23-1, the J gene TRBJ1-1, with 7 bases aligning to TRBD1. TRBV23-1 is recorded as an ORF, its role being uncertain. This CDR3 spans 13 amino acids. V lost 7 bases, J lost 0 bases, and 2 bases stayed unmatched. CDR3 residues: CASTQGVNTEAFF. The DNA for the CDR3 is TGCGCCAGCACCCAGGGGGTGAACACTGAAGCTTTCTTT.

CDR3 residues: CASSLTGTGDLALHF. DNA for the CDR3: TGTGCCAGCAGTTTGACCGGGACAGGGGATTTGGCCCTCCACTTT. The rearrangement uses TRBV6-5 and TRBJ1-6; TRBD1 matches 10 bases. CDR1 is MNHEY and CDR2 is SVGAGI in the germline V gene. The V gene end was trimmed by 4 bases and the J gene end by 14 bases; junction bases not matched to a gene: 11. The CDR3 consists of 15 residues.

The chain links TRBV7-9 to TRBJ2-1, with D possibly being TRBD2 (6 bases). CDR3 length: 13 residues. CDR1 and CDR2 (germline): SEHNR, FQNEAQ (reference sequence). The V and J ends lost 0 bases and 14 bases respectively, with 14 bases between them. The CDR3 loop is CASSLAGGAAKFF. The CDR3, as DNA: TGTGCCAGCAGCTTAGCTGGCGGGGCCGCTAAGTTCTTC. The full variable domain, rest sourced from reference TRBV7-9 and TRBJ2-1, is DTGVSQNPRHKITKRGQNVTFRCDPISEHNRLYWYRQTLGQGPEFLTYFQNEAQLEKSRLLSDRFSAERPKGSFSTLEIQRTEQGDSAMYLCASSLAGGAAKFFGPGTRLTVL.

The count of this clone is one. The rearrangement links TRBV25-1 to TRBJ2-5; 9 bases align to TRBD2. With V trimmed by 6 bases and J by 4 bases, 9 bases remained unmatched. The CDR3 sequence is 15 residues long. Germline V gene lookup returns CDR1 MGHDK and CDR2 SYGVNS. CDR3 in amino acids: CASRALSGGPETQYF. CDR3 bases: TGTGCCAGCAGAGCCCTCAGCGGGGGGCCAGAGACCCAGTACTTC. Supplemented by reference TRBV25-1 and TRBJ2-5, the full variable domain reads EADIYQTPRYLVIGTGKKITLECSQTMGHDKMYWYQQDPGMELHLIHYSYGVNSTEKGDLSSESTVSRIRTEHFPLTLESARPSHTSQYLCASRALSGGPETQYFGPGTRLLVL.